The rows below give T cell receptor beta chains drawn from one sample of a study of identical twins. TCRdb itself ran the 5' RACE reads through MiXCR, one entry per CDR3 protein. The table shows roughly 690,000 distinct CDR3 sequences, with roughly 6% occurring only once. The sample taken for sequencing was naive T cells sorted from blood. The source is a man between 18 and 29 years old in good health. Both conserved end residues are part of each CDR3. Each record gives: V gene, CDR3 length, D gene, J gene, clone size, CDR3 DNA, CDR3 protein. A D gene is named only where the DNA matches it firmly. Expanded clones get a size class; other rows say once, few or many, or leave the size out.

V gene: TRBV28; CDR3 length: 15; D gene: -; J gene: TRBJ2-5; clone size: -; CDR3 DNA: TGTGCCAGCAGCGATAGAAGTCTTAGGGCAGAGACCCAGTACTTC; CDR3 protein: CASSDRSLRAETQYF
V gene: TRBV20-1; CDR3 length: 15; D gene: TRBD1; J gene: TRBJ2-1; clone size: many; CDR3 DNA: TGCAGTGCTAGTACCGGACAGGCGTTCTACAATGAGCAGTTCTTC; CDR3 protein: CSASTGQAFYNEQFF
V gene: TRBV3-1; CDR3 length: 13; D gene: -; J gene: TRBJ1-1; clone size: many; CDR3 DNA: TGTGCCAGCAGCCGAGACACTTTTTCTGAAGCTTTCTTT; CDR3 protein: CASSRDTFSEAFF
V gene: TRBV18; CDR3 length: 14; D gene: -; J gene: TRBJ2-3; clone size: -; CDR3 DNA: TGTGCCAGCTCACCACCGTTGACCACAGATACGCAGTATTTT; CDR3 protein: CASSPPLTTDTQYF
V gene: TRBV29-1; CDR3 length: 11; D gene: -; J gene: TRBJ2-3; clone size: many; CDR3 DNA: TGCAGCCCTGTCATGGCAGATACGCAGTATTTT; CDR3 protein: CSPVMADTQYF
V gene: TRBV29-1; CDR3 length: 13; D gene: -; J gene: TRBJ2-2; clone size: many; CDR3 DNA: TGCAGCGGCGGACTGAGGGGTGCCGGGGAGCTGTTTTTT; CDR3 protein: CSGGLRGAGELFF
V gene: TRBV29-1; CDR3 length: 13; D gene: -; J gene: TRBJ2-1; clone size: many; CDR3 DNA: TGCAGCGCGACGGACAGACTCTACAATGAGCAGTTCTTC; CDR3 protein: CSATDRLYNEQFF
V gene: TRBV6-2/TRBV6-3; CDR3 length: 16; D gene: TRBD1; J gene: TRBJ2-2; clone size: -; CDR3 DNA: TGTGCCAGCAGCCGAACAGGGGGCCTCGTTCCCGGGGAGCTGTTTTTT; CDR3 protein: CASSRTGGLVPGELFF
V gene: TRBV12-3/TRBV12-4; CDR3 length: 13; D gene: -; J gene: TRBJ1-1; clone size: many; CDR3 DNA: TGTGCCAGCAGTTCGAAAGGGAACACTGAAGCTTTCTTT; CDR3 protein: CASSSKGNTEAFF
V gene: TRBV6-1; CDR3 length: 15; D gene: -; J gene: TRBJ2-5; clone size: few; CDR3 DNA: TGTGCCAGCAGTGTATCGCCAGGGACCATGGAGACCCAGTACTTC; CDR3 protein: CASSVSPGTMETQYF
V gene: TRBV10-3; CDR3 length: 16; D gene: TRBD2; J gene: TRBJ2-2; clone size: many; CDR3 DNA: TGTGCCATCAGTGGTCTAGCGGAGGCGAACACCGGGGAGCTGTTTTTT; CDR3 protein: CAISGLAEANTGELFF
V gene: TRBV28; CDR3 length: 14; D gene: TRBD1; J gene: TRBJ1-2; clone size: few; CDR3 DNA: TGTGCCATTCAAACCGGGACAGGGTACTATGGCTACACCTTC; CDR3 protein: CAIQTGTGYYGYTF
V gene: TRBV15; CDR3 length: 14; D gene: -; J gene: TRBJ2-3; clone size: many; CDR3 DNA: TGTGCCACCAGCGGAGGCTTAGGGACAGATACGCAGTATTTT; CDR3 protein: CATSGGLGTDTQYF
V gene: TRBV20-1; CDR3 length: 13; D gene: TRBD2; J gene: TRBJ2-1; clone size: many; CDR3 DNA: TGCAGTGCGTCGGGACTACCTTACAATGAGCAGTTCTTC; CDR3 protein: CSASGLPYNEQFF
V gene: TRBV5-1; CDR3 length: 16; D gene: -; J gene: TRBJ2-5; clone size: -; CDR3 DNA: TGCGCCAGCAGCTTGGATCTCGGGGGTGTGGAAAAGACCCAGTACTTC; CDR3 protein: CASSLDLGGVEKTQYF
V gene: TRBV5-1; CDR3 length: 13; D gene: -; J gene: TRBJ1-2; clone size: -; CDR3 DNA: TGCGCCAGCAGTTCGACACCCGCGGAAGGCTACACCTTC; CDR3 protein: CASSSTPAEGYTF
V gene: TRBV7-8; CDR3 length: 16; D gene: TRBD2; J gene: TRBJ2-2; clone size: -; CDR3 DNA: TGTGCCAGCAGCCCCGGGACTAGCGGGATGGGCGGGGAGCTGTTTTTT; CDR3 protein: CASSPGTSGMGGELFF
V gene: TRBV30; CDR3 length: 14; D gene: -; J gene: TRBJ2-7; clone size: -; CDR3 DNA: TGTGCCTGGAGTGTACGTAGAGCATCGACTAGTCCGTACTTC; CDR3 protein: CAWSVRRASTSPYF
V gene: TRBV6-5; CDR3 length: 16; D gene: -; J gene: TRBJ2-3; clone size: many; CDR3 DNA: TGTGCCAGCAGTTACTCGCGGGGACCCAGGGCAGATACGCAGTATTTT; CDR3 protein: CASSYSRGPRADTQYF
V gene: TRBV20-1; CDR3 length: 10; D gene: -; J gene: TRBJ1-2; clone size: few; CDR3 DNA: TGCAGGGGGCAGACGGTTGGCTACACCTTC; CDR3 protein: CRGQTVGYTF
V gene: TRBV7-8; CDR3 length: 14; D gene: -; J gene: TRBJ2-2; clone size: -; CDR3 DNA: TGTGCCAGCAGCTTACCGTGGGACACCGGGGAGCTGTTTTTT; CDR3 protein: CASSLPWDTGELFF
V gene: TRBV15; CDR3 length: 13; D gene: -; J gene: TRBJ2-7; clone size: many; CDR3 DNA: TGTGCCACCAGCAGACCTAATTCCTACGAGCAGTACTTC; CDR3 protein: CATSRPNSYEQYF
V gene: TRBV6-2/TRBV6-3; CDR3 length: 17; D gene: TRBD2; J gene: TRBJ2-1; clone size: many; CDR3 DNA: TGTGCCAGCAGGCCTACCTCGGGGACTAGCGGGAGGGCCGGTGAGTTCTTC; CDR3 protein: CASRPTSGTSGRAGEFF
V gene: TRBV4-3; CDR3 length: 18; D gene: -; J gene: TRBJ2-5; clone size: many; CDR3 DNA: TGCGCCAGCAGCCAAGATAGGGCGGGCATTTTCAGCCAAGAGACCCAGTACTTC; CDR3 protein: CASSQDRAGIFSQETQYF
V gene: TRBV27; CDR3 length: 11; D gene: -; J gene: TRBJ2-2; clone size: many; CDR3 DNA: TGTGCCAGCCTTCGGTTAGGGGAGCTGTTTTTT; CDR3 protein: CASLRLGELFF
V gene: TRBV12-5; CDR3 length: 11; D gene: -; J gene: TRBJ2-1; clone size: many; CDR3 DNA: TGTGCTAGTGCCAATAGGGGTGAGCAGTTCTTC; CDR3 protein: CASANRGEQFF
V gene: TRBV7-9; CDR3 length: 15; D gene: TRBD2; J gene: TRBJ2-3; clone size: -; CDR3 DNA: TGTGCCAGCAGCTTCCCTAGCGGGAGGTCAGATACGCAGTATTTT; CDR3 protein: CASSFPSGRSDTQYF
V gene: TRBV28; CDR3 length: 13; D gene: TRBD2; J gene: TRBJ2-3; clone size: few; CDR3 DNA: TGTGCCAGCAGTCCGCGGGGGACTAGCGGGGGGCGTTTT; CDR3 protein: CASSPRGTSGGRF
V gene: TRBV5-5; CDR3 length: 15; D gene: -; J gene: TRBJ2-1; clone size: -; CDR3 DNA: TGTGCCAGCAGCTCCCTCTCGACATTCCACAATGAGCAGCTCTTC; CDR3 protein: CASSSLSTFHNEQLF
V gene: TRBV5-1; CDR3 length: 14; D gene: -; J gene: TRBJ1-1; clone size: many; CDR3 DNA: TGCGCCAGCAGCGTCGTGTCGGGAGGCACTGAAGCTTTCTTT; CDR3 protein: CASSVVSGGTEAFF
V gene: TRBV12-3/TRBV12-4; CDR3 length: 12; D gene: TRBD1; J gene: TRBJ2-1; clone size: many; CDR3 DNA: TGTGCCGGCGGACAGGGAAATAATGAGCAGTTCTTC; CDR3 protein: CAGGQGNNEQFF
V gene: TRBV7-8; CDR3 length: 16; D gene: -; J gene: TRBJ2-6; clone size: many; CDR3 DNA: TGTGCCAGCAGCTTAGCGACCCTCTCTGGGGCCAACGTCCTGACTTTC; CDR3 protein: CASSLATLSGANVLTF
V gene: TRBV20-1; CDR3 length: 12; D gene: -; J gene: TRBJ2-5; clone size: many; CDR3 DNA: TGCAGTGCCCCAGGGGAAGGGGAGACCCAGTACTTC; CDR3 protein: CSAPGEGETQYF
V gene: TRBV5-1; CDR3 length: 14; D gene: -; J gene: TRBJ1-2; clone size: -; CDR3 DNA: TGCGCCAGCAGCTTGGCTCTAGGAAACTATGGCTACACCTTC; CDR3 protein: CASSLALGNYGYTF
V gene: TRBV29-1; CDR3 length: 11; D gene: TRBD2; J gene: TRBJ2-7; clone size: -; CDR3 DNA: TGCAGCGTTGTTGCGGGAGGCGAGCAGTACTTC; CDR3 protein: CSVVAGGEQYF
V gene: TRBV3-1; CDR3 length: 18; D gene: TRBD2; J gene: TRBJ2-1; clone size: many; CDR3 DNA: TGTGCCAGCAGCCGTAGGACTAGCGGGAGCTGGGGATATAATGAGCAGTTCTTC; CDR3 protein: CASSRRTSGSWGYNEQFF
V gene: TRBV6-1; CDR3 length: 15; D gene: TRBD2; J gene: TRBJ2-1; clone size: -; CDR3 DNA: TGTGCCAGCAGCCTAGCGGGAGGGAATGATAATGAGCAGTTCTTC; CDR3 protein: CASSLAGGNDNEQFF
V gene: TRBV4-2; CDR3 length: 16; D gene: -; J gene: TRBJ1-3; clone size: -; CDR3 DNA: TGTGCCAGCAGCCAAAACGCGGACGGCTCTGGAAACACCATATATTTT; CDR3 protein: CASSQNADGSGNTIYF
V gene: TRBV6-2/TRBV6-3; CDR3 length: 13; D gene: -; J gene: TRBJ1-1; clone size: few; CDR3 DNA: TGTGCCAGCAGCCAACACAAGAACACTGAAGCTTTCTTT; CDR3 protein: CASSQHKNTEAFF
V gene: TRBV10-3; CDR3 length: 15; D gene: TRBD1; J gene: TRBJ2-5; clone size: -; CDR3 DNA: TGTGCCATCAGTAATTACAGGGGGACCCAAGAGACCCAGTACTTC; CDR3 protein: CAISNYRGTQETQYF
V gene: TRBV5-6; CDR3 length: 17; D gene: TRBD2; J gene: TRBJ2-1; clone size: many; CDR3 DNA: TGTGCCAGCAGCTTTCTAGCGGGCCGTAGCTCCTACAATGAGCAGTTCTTC; CDR3 protein: CASSFLAGRSSYNEQFF
V gene: TRBV7-9; CDR3 length: 15; D gene: TRBD2; J gene: TRBJ2-3; clone size: many; CDR3 DNA: TGTGCCAGCAGGCGACTAGCGGGGACCACAGATACGCAGTATTTT; CDR3 protein: CASRRLAGTTDTQYF
V gene: TRBV9; CDR3 length: 14; D gene: -; J gene: TRBJ2-7; clone size: few; CDR3 DNA: TGTGCCAGCAGCGGGTACGAGAGCTCCTACGAGCAGTACTTC; CDR3 protein: CASSGYESSYEQYF
V gene: TRBV25-1; CDR3 length: 10; D gene: -; J gene: TRBJ1-1; clone size: few; CDR3 DNA: TGTGCCAGCAGTGATGAGTCAGCTTTCTTT; CDR3 protein: CASSDESAFF
V gene: TRBV29-1; CDR3 length: 13; D gene: -; J gene: TRBJ2-1; clone size: -; CDR3 DNA: TGCAGCGTCGACAAGATACTTTACAATGAGCAGTTCTTC; CDR3 protein: CSVDKILYNEQFF
V gene: TRBV20-1; CDR3 length: 14; D gene: -; J gene: TRBJ2-3; clone size: few; CDR3 DNA: TGCAGTGCCGTCCCGGTCAGGGTCCCAGATACGCAGTATTTT; CDR3 protein: CSAVPVRVPDTQYF
V gene: TRBV24-1; CDR3 length: 16; D gene: TRBD2; J gene: TRBJ2-1; clone size: many; CDR3 DNA: TGTGCCACCAGTGACCCCGGGACTAGCGGGAGATATGAGCAGTTCTTC; CDR3 protein: CATSDPGTSGRYEQFF
V gene: TRBV5-1; CDR3 length: 19; D gene: TRBD2; J gene: TRBJ2-1; clone size: few; CDR3 DNA: TGCGCCAGCGTACAAACCGGGACTAGGGGCCGAGGGGCCTACAATGAGCAGTTCTTC; CDR3 protein: CASVQTGTRGRGAYNEQFF
V gene: TRBV12-3/TRBV12-4; CDR3 length: 13; D gene: -; J gene: TRBJ2-7; clone size: many; CDR3 DNA: TGTGCCAGCAGCCTTAGCCCAGGGTACGAGCAGTACTTC; CDR3 protein: CASSLSPGYEQYF
V gene: TRBV5-6; CDR3 length: 12; D gene: -; J gene: TRBJ2-1; clone size: many; CDR3 DNA: TGTGCCAGCAGCTTTTTAGCTAGTGAGCAGTTCTTC; CDR3 protein: CASSFLASEQFF
V gene: TRBV20-1; CDR3 length: 16; D gene: TRBD1; J gene: TRBJ1-4; clone size: many; CDR3 DNA: TGCAGTGCTAGAGATCTGGAGGGGGCTGAAGTTGAAAAACTGTTTTTT; CDR3 protein: CSARDLEGAEVEKLFF
V gene: TRBV12-3/TRBV12-4; CDR3 length: 17; D gene: TRBD2; J gene: TRBJ2-1; clone size: many; CDR3 DNA: TGTGCCAGCAGTCCCCCGGGACTAGGAGTCTCCTACAATGAGCAGTTCTTC; CDR3 protein: CASSPPGLGVSYNEQFF
V gene: TRBV12-3/TRBV12-4; CDR3 length: 17; D gene: TRBD1; J gene: TRBJ1-1; clone size: -; CDR3 DNA: TGTGCCAGCAGCCCCCGACAGGGTAGGGGTGCCAACACTGAAGCTTTCTTT; CDR3 protein: CASSPRQGRGANTEAFF
V gene: TRBV10-3; CDR3 length: 15; D gene: TRBD1; J gene: TRBJ2-2; clone size: many; CDR3 DNA: TGTGCCATCAGCCCCCTAACAGGGGACACCGGGGAGCTGTTTTTT; CDR3 protein: CAISPLTGDTGELFF
V gene: TRBV5-1; CDR3 length: 19; D gene: TRBD2; J gene: TRBJ2-1; clone size: many; CDR3 DNA: TGCGCCAGCAGCTTGGGGTACCTAAGACTAGCGGGAGCTTACAATGAGCAGTTCTTC; CDR3 protein: CASSLGYLRLAGAYNEQFF
V gene: TRBV12-3/TRBV12-4; CDR3 length: 14; D gene: TRBD1; J gene: TRBJ1-1; clone size: -; CDR3 DNA: TGTGCCAGCAGACGTAGGGGGCCGAACACTGAAGCTTTCTTT; CDR3 protein: CASRRRGPNTEAFF
V gene: TRBV5-1; CDR3 length: 16; D gene: TRBD2; J gene: TRBJ2-1; clone size: many; CDR3 DNA: TGCGCCAGCAGCTTGGATGGCAGCGGGAGAGCCAATGAGCAGTTCTTC; CDR3 protein: CASSLDGSGRANEQFF
V gene: TRBV18; CDR3 length: 16; D gene: -; J gene: TRBJ2-1; clone size: -; CDR3 DNA: TGTGCCAGCTCACCCACAGGGTGGCTCTCCTACAATGAGCAGTTCTTC; CDR3 protein: CASSPTGWLSYNEQFF
V gene: TRBV20-1; CDR3 length: 10; D gene: -; J gene: TRBJ2-5; clone size: many; CDR3 DNA: TGCAGTGCTCCTGAGAGGACCCAGTACTTC; CDR3 protein: CSAPERTQYF